This TCR beta chain was obtained from a study of blood T cell repertoires in COVID-19. Study details: COVID-19 samples, acute and convalescent, were from the United States, Italy and Spain. In each case, the material was cDNA or gDNA derived from T cells, B-cell-depleted T cells, or PBMCs.

The CDR3 totals 17 residues. The ends were cut back, 5 bases at V and 0 bases at J, with 19 bases in the middle. Germline V gene sequence: CDR1 SGHTA, CDR2 FQGNSA. How the authors handled the data: Quantification of nucleated cells was approximated via reference gene primer amplification. Data came from immunoSEQ multiplex PCR; TCRdb stores just in-frame clones and leaves some out. That table is the source of V, J and clone size, and D and trimming were worked out from the DNA. The table shows 85,000 to 100,000 clones, with approximately 90% occurring only once. This sequence was found in a man between 60 and 70 years old with acute or convalescent COVID-19. J is TRBJ1-2 and V is TRBV7-2; D is perhaps TRBD1 (6 bases). Sample: peripheral blood. CDR3 DNA sequence: TGTGCCAGCAGCACTGTGATTGGACAGCCCTCTAACTATGGCTACACCTTC. It yields the protein CASSTVIGQPSNYGYTF. Looking up the rest from reference TRBV7-2 and TRBJ1-2 gives the full variable domain: GAGVSQSPSNKVTEKGKDVELRCDPISGHTALYWYRQSLGQGLEFLIYFQGNSAPDKSGLPSDRFSAERTGGSVSTLTIQRTQQEDSAVYLCASSTVIGQPSNYGYTFGSGTRLTVV.